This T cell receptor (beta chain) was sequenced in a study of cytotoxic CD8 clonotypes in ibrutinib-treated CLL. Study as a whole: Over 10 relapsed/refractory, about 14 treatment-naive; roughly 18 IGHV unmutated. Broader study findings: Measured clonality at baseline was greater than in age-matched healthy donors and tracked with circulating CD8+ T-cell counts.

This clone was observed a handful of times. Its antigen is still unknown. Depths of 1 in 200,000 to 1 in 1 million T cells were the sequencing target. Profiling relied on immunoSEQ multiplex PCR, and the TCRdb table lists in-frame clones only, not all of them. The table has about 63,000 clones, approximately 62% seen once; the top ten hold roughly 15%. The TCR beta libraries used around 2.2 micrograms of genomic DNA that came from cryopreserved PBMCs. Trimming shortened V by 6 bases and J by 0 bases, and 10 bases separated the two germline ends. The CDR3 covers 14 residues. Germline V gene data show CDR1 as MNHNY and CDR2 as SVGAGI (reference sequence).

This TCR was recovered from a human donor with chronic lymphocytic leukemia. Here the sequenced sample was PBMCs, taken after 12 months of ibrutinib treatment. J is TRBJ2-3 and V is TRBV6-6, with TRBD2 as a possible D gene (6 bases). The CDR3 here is CASRDSGSTDTQYF. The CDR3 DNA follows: TGTGCCAGCAGAGATAGCGGAAGCACAGATACGCAGTATTTT.